The 8 T cell receptor beta chains given below trace back to one sample, sequenced in a study of tumor and adjacent non-tumor tissue in lung cancer (dated by TCRdb to the late 2010s). Libraries were built with multiplex PCR. Sequencing instrument: Illumina HiSeq 2500. TCRbeta libraries were constructed through three rounds of nested PCR with primers (Table S4) according to protocols modified from ARM-PCR. Starting from the raw public reads, TCRdb applied fastp trimming at Q25, assembled clones with MiXCR and retained in-frame beta chains. Under each unique CDR3 protein, matching rows form one entry showing the most common genes and DNA. Counted in this sample were 110,000 or so distinct CDR3 sequences; roughly 80% of them appeared once. Around a third of the sample comes from the top ten. RNA was extracted from bulk unsorted tissue and checked for quality with a NanoDrop ND-1000 and an Agilent 2100.

The sample was lung tumor tissue. The receptor source for this set is an older woman with non-small cell lung cancer.

This chain connects TRBV4-1 to TRBJ1-2; a weak D match, TRBD1 (5 bases). Trimming took 3 bases from V and 6 from J, leaving 14 bases between them. The CDR3 sequence is 14 residues long. The germline V gene has CDR1 MGHRA and CDR2 YSYEKL. The CDR3 DNA reads as TGCGCCAGCAGCCATGATAGGAGGGGCGATGGCTACACCTTC. Translating gives CASSHDRRGDGYTF.

This clonotype was seen a single time. The junction and the germline gene differ at one end; a read error may be behind it. The chain is built from TRBV10-1 and TRBJ2-3; D may be TRBD2 (5 bases). From germline, CDR1 is WNHNN and CDR2 SYGVQD (reference sequence). This CDR3 has 11 residues. CDR3 nucleotide sequence: TGCGGCAGCGGCAGCACAGATACGCAATATTTT. Translating gives CGSGSTDTQYF.

This sequence joins TRBV11-1 and TRBJ2-3, with unresolved D. Trimming cost V 5 bases and J 5 bases, with 11 bases left between them. The CDR3 sequence is 13 residues long. CDR1 is SGHAT and CDR2 is FQDESV in the germline V gene (reference sequence). CDR3 DNA sequence: TGTGCCAGCAGCCTACTATCGAAAGATACGCAGTATTTT. Its protein is CASSLLSKDTQYF. Variable domain in full (rest from reference TRBV11-1 and TRBJ2-3): EAEVAQSPRYKITEKSQAVAFWCDPISGHATLYWYRQILGQGPELLVQFQDESVVDDSQLPKDRFSAERLKGVDSTLKIQPAELGDSAMYLCASSLLSKDTQYFGPGTRLTVL.

On this clonotype itself: A much larger clonotype is one base distant, so this may be a read error. The genes are TRBV6-5 and TRBJ2-7; D is perhaps TRBD2 (6 bases). The CDR3 contains 14 residues. Germline V gene data show CDR1 as MNHEY and CDR2 as SVGAGI. The CDR3 DNA follows: TGTACCAGCAGTCTCCTCGGCGGGGACGGCGAGCAGTACTTC. Its translation: CTSSLLGGDGEQYF.

This chain connects TRBV10-3 to TRBJ2-5, with D possibly being TRBD1 or TRBD2 (6 bases each). The length of the CDR3 is 14 residues. Germline CDR1 and CDR2: ENHRY and SYGVKD. V dropped 9 bases and J dropped 2 bases, with 16 bases sitting between them. The CDR3 is CAMAQTRGQETQYF. CDR3 sequence (DNA): TGTGCCATGGCCCAGACTAGGGGGCAAGAGACCCAGTACTTC.

Points on this clonotype: It may be a read error: a sequence one base away is much more abundant. The chain recombines TRBV4-2 with TRBJ2-2, with D tentatively TRBD2 (6 bases). V lost 4 bases, J lost 2 bases, and 17 bases lay in between. Germline lookup yields CDR1 LGHNA and CDR2 YNFKEQ. The CDR3 runs to 17 residues. The CDR3 nucleotides read TGTGCCAGCAGCCCGGGCGGGATTAGCGGAAACACCGGGGAGCTGTTTTTT. Translation gives CASSPGGISGNTGELFF.

Notes on this clonotype: The junction does not match germline at one end; this may be a read error. This chain links TRBV6-2 or TRBV6-3 with TRBJ2-3; 12 bases line up with TRBD2. Germline values: CDR1 MNHEY, CDR2 SVGEGT. The CDR3 length is 16 residues. This CDR3 is CASSQGLAGPMDTQYF. The CDR3 DNA sequence: TGTGCCAGCAGTCAGGGACTAGCGGGCCCTATGGATACTCAGTATTTT.

About this clonotype: The CDR3 does not close with the conserved phenylalanine or tryptophan, likely indicating a read error. CDR3 residues: CASSQGVRYEQYY. DNA for the CDR3: TGCGCCAGCAGCCAAGGGGTGAGGTACGAGCAGTACTAC. The chain joins TRBV4-3 to TRBJ2-7; D not certain. V gave up 1 base and J gave up 4 bases, with 8 bases separating them. Germline V gene lookup returns CDR1 LGHNA and CDR2 YSLEER. The CDR3 loop spans 13 amino acids.